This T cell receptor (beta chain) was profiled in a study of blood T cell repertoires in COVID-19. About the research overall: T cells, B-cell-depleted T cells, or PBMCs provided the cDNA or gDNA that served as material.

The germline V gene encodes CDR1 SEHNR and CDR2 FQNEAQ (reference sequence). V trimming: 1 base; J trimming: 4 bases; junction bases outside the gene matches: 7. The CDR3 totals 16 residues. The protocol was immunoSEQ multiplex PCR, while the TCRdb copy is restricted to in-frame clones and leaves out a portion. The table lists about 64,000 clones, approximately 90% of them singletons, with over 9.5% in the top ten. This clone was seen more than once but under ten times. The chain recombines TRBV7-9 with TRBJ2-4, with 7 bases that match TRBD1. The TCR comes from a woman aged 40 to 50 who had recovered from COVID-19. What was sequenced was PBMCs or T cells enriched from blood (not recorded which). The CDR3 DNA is TGTGCCAGCAGCTTAGAGATAACAGGGGCGAAAAACATTCAGTACTTC. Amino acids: CASSLEITGAKNIQYF.